The 18 T cell receptor beta chains reported below all come from one sample, sequenced in a study of OX40 agonist ivuxolimab in advanced cancers. Libraries were prepared by immunoSEQ multiplex PCR; TCRdb keeps only in-frame clonotypes and omits some of them. This table has roughly 70,000 clones, 85% appearing once. This specimen was CD4+ or CD8+ T cells sorted from blood, taken in a trial of the OX40 agonist ivuxolimab. The receptors originated from an adult with an advanced solid tumor such as melanoma, head and neck, liver or kidney cancer.

This clone appeared a few times. The chain links TRBV25-1 to TRBJ1-1; D uncertain. The length of the CDR3 is 14 residues. V dropped 2 bases and J dropped 3 bases, with 10 bases sitting between them. Germline-derived CDR1 and CDR2 are MGHDK and SYGVNS. DNA of the CDR3: TGTGCCAGCAGTGAAAGCTTACCCCACACTGAAGCTTTCTTT. It translates to CASSESLPHTEAFF.

The J gene is TRBJ2-5, the V gene TRBV2; 7 bases are shared with TRBD1. With the DNA end fitting TRBJ2-7 better, the J assignment may be wrong. Germline V lookup: CDR1 SNHLY, CDR2 FYNNEI. The CDR3 extends over 13 amino acids. CDR3 nucleotides: TGTGCCAGGAGGGGGACAGAAATCTCCGAGCAGTACTTC. As protein: CARRGTEISEQYF.

The chain is built from TRBV10-3 and TRBJ2-2; 12 positions agree with TRBD1. From germline, CDR1 is ENHRY and CDR2 SYGVKD. The CDR3 sequence is 15 residues long. The V and J ends lost 5 bases and 5 bases, in that order; junction bases with no gene match: 3. The CDR3 spells CAISTGQGATGELFF. CDR3 DNA sequence: TGTGCCATCAGTACGGGACAGGGGGCTACCGGGGAGCTGTTTTTT.

A single count supports this clone. The chain is built from TRBV5-1 and TRBJ2-7; 9 bases match TRBD1. Germline V lookup: CDR1 SGHRS, CDR2 YFSETQ. Trimming cost V 4 bases and J 3 bases; bases outside gene matches: 8. The CDR3 totals 15 residues. The CDR3 protein is CASSARTGASYEQYF. The CDR3 region has the DNA TGCGCCAGCAGCGCTCGGACAGGGGCCAGCTACGAGCAGTACTTC.

This chain joins TRBV19 and TRBJ2-5; possible D gene TRBD1, 5 bases. There are 15 residues in the CDR3. Trimming took 3 bases from V and 5 from J, leaving 16 bases between them. Germline V lookup: CDR1 LNHDA, CDR2 SQIVND (reference sequence). The CDR3 loop reads CASSMVRQPPETQYF. The CDR3 nucleotides read TGTGCCAGTAGTATGGTACGACAGCCACCGGAGACCCAGTACTTC. Looking up the rest from reference TRBV19 and TRBJ2-5 gives the full variable domain: DGGITQSPKYLFRKEGQNVTLSCEQNLNHDAMYWYRQDPGQGLRLIYYSQIVNDFQKGDIAEGYSVSREKKESFPLTVTSAQKNPTAFYLCASSMVRQPPETQYFGPGTRLLVL.

The chain uses TRBV6-1 and TRBJ2-3; 9 nucleotides line up with TRBD1. Germline V CDR1 and CDR2: MNHNS, SASEGT. V trimming: 2 bases; J trimming: 4 bases; junction bases outside the gene matches: 7. The CDR3 is 16 amino acids. This chain's CDR3 is CASSERRTGDSDTQYF. CDR3 DNA: TGTGCCAGCAGTGAAAGAAGGACAGGGGATTCAGATACGCAGTATTTT.

This rearrangement joins TRBV29-1 to TRBJ2-7; D might be TRBD2 (6 bases). Trimming took 1 base from V and 4 from J, leaving 8 bases between them. The CDR3 contains 12 residues. Germline values: CDR1 SQVTM, CDR2 ANQGSEA. This CDR3 reads CSVEAGTYEQYF. DNA for the CDR3: TGCAGCGTTGAAGCAGGGACTTACGAGCAGTACTTC.

The chain carries TRBV29-1 and TRBJ2-5; no definite D call. Germline assignment: CDR1 SQVTM and CDR2 ANQGSEA. The CDR3 is 13 amino acids. Trimming took 1 base from V and 2 from J, leaving 8 bases between them. The CDR3 sequence: CSVEGDRQETQYF. The DNA of the CDR3 is TGCAGCGTTGAAGGGGATAGGCAAGAGACCCAGTACTTC.

V usage is TRBV2 and J usage is TRBJ1-5; no clear D gene. The CDR3 runs 14 residues. CDR1 SNHLY and CDR2 FYNNEI come from the germline V gene. V lost 6 bases to trimming and J lost 2 bases, with 11 bases between them. CDR3 DNA: TGTGCCAGCAGCGAACTCCGGGGCAATCAGCCCCAGCATTTT. Translation: CASSELRGNQPQHF.

The J gene is TRBJ1-5, the V gene TRBV2; weak D call: TRBD1 (6 bases). The ends were cut back, 6 bases at V and 6 bases at J, with 15 bases in the middle. CDR3 size: 14 residues. Germline-derived CDR1 and CDR2 are SNHLY and FYNNEI. CDR3 sequence: CASSAQGLGQPQHF. CDR3 nucleotide sequence: TGTGCCAGCAGCGCACAGGGCCTAGGTCAGCCCCAGCATTTT.

This clone came up once. The chain employs TRBV5-1 and TRBJ2-7, with TRBD1 matching over 7 bases. The CDR3 totals 14 residues. The J segment lost 2 bases and the V segment lost 4 bases, leaving 6 bases of the junction unmatched. CDR1 and CDR2 from the germline V gene are SGHRS and YFSETQ. The CDR3 DNA reads as TGCGCCAGCAGCCTCTCCGGGACAGCCTACGAGCAGTACTTC. This encodes CASSLSGTAYEQYF.

The V call is TRBV28, the J call TRBJ2-2, with 9 bases aligning to TRBD1. CDR1 and CDR2 from the germline V gene are MDHEN and SYDVKM. The trim removed 7 bases at V and 1 base at J, leaving 7 bases unmatched. The CDR3 has 16 residues. CDR3 in amino acids: CASTKPGQGNTGELFF. As DNA, the CDR3 is TGTGCCAGCACCAAACCGGGACAGGGGAACACCGGGGAGCTGTTTTTT.

The J gene is TRBJ1-5, the V gene TRBV2, with TRBD1 identical over 7 bases. The length of the CDR3 is 14 residues. Germline-derived CDR1 and CDR2 are SNHLY and FYNNEI. J was trimmed by 5 bases and V by 10 bases; bases with no gene match: 11. This chain's CDR3 is CATRPQGVDQPQHF. As DNA, the CDR3 is TGTGCCACCAGACCGCAGGGGGTTGATCAGCCCCAGCATTTT.

The chain recombines TRBV19 with TRBJ2-5; D is undetermined. CDR1 is LNHDA, CDR2 SQIVND, per germline (reference sequence). The CDR3 has 12 residues. Trimming cost V 5 bases and J 4 bases, with 8 bases left between them. The CDR3 is CASSGDRETQYF. The CDR3 nucleotides read TGTGCCAGTAGTGGGGATCGAGAGACCCAGTACTTC.

The chain joins TRBV5-6 to TRBJ2-5, with 8 bases lining up with TRBD1. There are 14 residues in the CDR3. The V and J ends lost 3 bases and 4 bases, in that order; junction bases with no gene match: 5. Germline assignment: CDR1 SGHDT and CDR2 YYEEEE. The CDR3 protein is CASSYGQGGETQYF. The CDR3 DNA sequence: TGTGCCAGCAGCTATGGACAGGGCGGAGAGACCCAGTACTTC.

V usage is TRBV2 and J usage is TRBJ1-5, with D unclear. The V end was cut by 5 bases, the J end by 4 bases, with 15 bases between. The CDR3 contains 15 residues. CDR1 SNHLY and CDR2 FYNNEI come from the germline V gene. The CDR3 loop is CASSYRSLPNQPQHF. CDR3 coding DNA: TGTGCCAGCAGTTATAGATCACTTCCAAATCAGCCCCAGCATTTT.

This clone was observed once. The gene calls are TRBV7-9 and TRBJ1-3, with 10 bases matching TRBD1. V lost 5 bases and J lost 0; bases outside the gene matches: 13. The V gene's germline CDR1 is SEHNR and CDR2 FQNEAQ (reference sequence). The CDR3 extends over 19 amino acids. CDR3 in amino acids: CASSPIFRRTGGSGNTIYF. As DNA, the CDR3 is TGTGCCAGCAGCCCGATATTTCGTAGGACAGGGGGCTCTGGAAACACCATATATTTT.

The chain joins TRBV5-5 to TRBJ1-1, with a weak D call TRBD1 (6 bases). There are 14 residues in the CDR3. V lost 2 bases and J lost 1, with 9 bases in between. From germline, CDR1 is SGHKS and CDR2 YYEKEE (reference sequence). The CDR3 sequence: CASSLWGPNTEAFF. The CDR3 DNA reads TGTGCCAGCAGCTTATGGGGGCCGAACACTGAAGCTTTCTTT.